Included here is one T cell receptor beta chain sequence, with context. Data came from immunoSEQ multiplex PCR; TCRdb stores just in-frame clones and leaves some out. The data hold approximately 270,000 clones, with over 75% observed a single time. The sample comes from a study of blood T cell repertoires in COVID-19. The CDR3 loop spans 16 amino acids. The germline V gene encodes CDR1 MRHNA and CDR2 SNTAGT. V was pared by 2 bases and J by 1 base, with 6 bases of the junction left unmatched. The receptor was isolated from a man aged 35-49 years who had recovered from COVID-19. The sequenced sample consisted of PBMCs or T cells enriched from blood (not recorded which). This chain joins TRBV6-4 and TRBJ2-3, with 7 bases lining up with TRBD2. The CDR3 DNA follows: TGTGCCAGCAGTGACCCTTCGGCGGGGGGCACAGATACGCAGTATTTT. This translates into CASSDPSAGGTDTQYF.